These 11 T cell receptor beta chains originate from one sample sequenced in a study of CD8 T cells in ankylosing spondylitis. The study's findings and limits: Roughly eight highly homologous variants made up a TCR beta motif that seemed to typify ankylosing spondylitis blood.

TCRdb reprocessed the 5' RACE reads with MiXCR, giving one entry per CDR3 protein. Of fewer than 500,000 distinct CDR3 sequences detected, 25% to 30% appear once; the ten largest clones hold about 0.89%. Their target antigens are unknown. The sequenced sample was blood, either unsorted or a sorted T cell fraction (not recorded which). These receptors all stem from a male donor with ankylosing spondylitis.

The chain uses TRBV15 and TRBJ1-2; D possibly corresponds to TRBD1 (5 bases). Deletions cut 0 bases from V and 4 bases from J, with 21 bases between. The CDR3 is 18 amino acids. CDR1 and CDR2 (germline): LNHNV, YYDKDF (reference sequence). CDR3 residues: CATSRDLLFGRGAYGYTF. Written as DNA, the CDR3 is TGTGCCACCAGCAGAGATTTATTATTCGGAAGGGGTGCCTATGGCTACACCTTC. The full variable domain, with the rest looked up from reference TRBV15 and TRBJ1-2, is DAMVIQNPRYQVTQFGKPVTLSCSQTLNHNVMYWYQQKSSQAPKLLFHYYDKDFNNEADTPDNFQSRRPNTSFCFLDIRSPGLGDTAMYLCATSRDLLFGRGAYGYTFGSGTRLTVV.

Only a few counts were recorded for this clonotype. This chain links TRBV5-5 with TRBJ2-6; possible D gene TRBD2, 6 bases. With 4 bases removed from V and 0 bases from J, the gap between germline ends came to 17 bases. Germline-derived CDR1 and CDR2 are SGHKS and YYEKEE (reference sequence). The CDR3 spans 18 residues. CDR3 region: CASSPEAGPLSGANVLTF. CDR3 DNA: TGTGCCAGCAGCCCGGAAGCGGGTCCCCTCTCTGGGGCCAACGTCCTGACTTTC.

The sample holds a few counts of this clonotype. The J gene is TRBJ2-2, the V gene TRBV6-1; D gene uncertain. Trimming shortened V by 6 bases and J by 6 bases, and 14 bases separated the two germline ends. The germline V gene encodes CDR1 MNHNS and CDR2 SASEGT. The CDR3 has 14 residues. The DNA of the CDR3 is TGTGCCAGCAGGCCCCGTGGTGGGTCCGGGGAGCTGTTTTTT. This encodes CASRPRGGSGELFF.

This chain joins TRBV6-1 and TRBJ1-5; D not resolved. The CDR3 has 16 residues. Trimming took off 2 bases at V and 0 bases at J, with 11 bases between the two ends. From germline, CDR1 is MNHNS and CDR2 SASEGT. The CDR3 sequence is CASSETQSTSNQPQHF. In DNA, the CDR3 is TGTGCCAGCAGTGAAACACAATCAACTAGCAATCAGCCCCAGCATTTT.

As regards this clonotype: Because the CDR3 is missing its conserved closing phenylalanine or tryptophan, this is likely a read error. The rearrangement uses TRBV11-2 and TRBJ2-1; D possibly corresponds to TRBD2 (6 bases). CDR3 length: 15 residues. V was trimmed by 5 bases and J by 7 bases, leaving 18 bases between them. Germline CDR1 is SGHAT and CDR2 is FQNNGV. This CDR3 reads CASSPSSRRGNEQFL. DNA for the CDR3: TGTGCCAGCAGCCCCTCTAGTAGACGGGGGAATGAGCAGTTCCTC.

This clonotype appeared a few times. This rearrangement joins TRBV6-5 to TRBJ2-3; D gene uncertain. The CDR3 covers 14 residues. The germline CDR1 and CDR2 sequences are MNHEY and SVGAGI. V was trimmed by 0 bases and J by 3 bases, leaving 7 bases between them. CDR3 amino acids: CASSYSTSTDTQYF. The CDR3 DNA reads TGTGCCAGCAGTTACTCGACCTCGACAGATACGCAGTATTTT.

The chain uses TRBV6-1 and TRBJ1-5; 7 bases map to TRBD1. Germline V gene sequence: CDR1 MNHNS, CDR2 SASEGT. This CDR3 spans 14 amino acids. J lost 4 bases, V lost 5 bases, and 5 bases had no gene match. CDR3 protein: CASSRGQENQPQHF. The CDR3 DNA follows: TGTGCCAGCAGTCGCGGACAGGAGAATCAGCCCCAGCATTTT.

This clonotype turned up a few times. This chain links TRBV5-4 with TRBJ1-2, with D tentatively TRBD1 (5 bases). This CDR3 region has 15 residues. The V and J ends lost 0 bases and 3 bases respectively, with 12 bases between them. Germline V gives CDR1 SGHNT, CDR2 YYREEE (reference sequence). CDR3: CASSLGQRNDYGYTF. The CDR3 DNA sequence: TGTGCCAGCAGCTTGGGACAGCGGAACGACTATGGCTACACCTTC.

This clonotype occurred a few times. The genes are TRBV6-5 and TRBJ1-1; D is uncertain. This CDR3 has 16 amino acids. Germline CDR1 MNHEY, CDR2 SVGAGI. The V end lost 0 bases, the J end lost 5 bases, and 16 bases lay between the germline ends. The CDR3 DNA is TGTGCCAGCAGTTACTCCTCTGTGGAAGCGGGGACTGAAGCTTTCTTT. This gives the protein CASSYSSVEAGTEAFF.

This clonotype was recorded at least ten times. This CDR3 is CASSLAGVSYNEQFF. CDR3 DNA sequence: TGCGCCAGCAGCTTGGCAGGGGTCTCCTACAATGAGCAGTTCTTC. V usage is TRBV5-1 and J usage is TRBJ2-1; perhaps TRBD1 as D (6 bases). CDR1 is SGHRS, CDR2 YFSETQ, per germline. The germline V and J ends were trimmed by 0 bases and 0 bases, with 7 bases remaining between them. CDR3 size: 15 residues.

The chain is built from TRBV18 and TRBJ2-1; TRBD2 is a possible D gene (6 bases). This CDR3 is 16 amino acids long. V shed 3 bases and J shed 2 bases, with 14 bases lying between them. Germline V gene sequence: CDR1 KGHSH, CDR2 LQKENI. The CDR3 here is CASSPQSRRAYNEQFF. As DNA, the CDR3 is TGTGCCAGCTCACCCCAGTCCCGGAGGGCCTACAATGAGCAGTTCTTC. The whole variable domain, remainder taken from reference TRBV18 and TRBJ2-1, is NAGVMQNPRHLVRRRGQEARLRCSPMKGHSHVYWYRQLPEEGLKFMVYLQKENIIDESGMPKERFSAEFPKEGPSILRIQQVVRGDSAAYFCASSPQSRRAYNEQFFGPGTRLTVL.